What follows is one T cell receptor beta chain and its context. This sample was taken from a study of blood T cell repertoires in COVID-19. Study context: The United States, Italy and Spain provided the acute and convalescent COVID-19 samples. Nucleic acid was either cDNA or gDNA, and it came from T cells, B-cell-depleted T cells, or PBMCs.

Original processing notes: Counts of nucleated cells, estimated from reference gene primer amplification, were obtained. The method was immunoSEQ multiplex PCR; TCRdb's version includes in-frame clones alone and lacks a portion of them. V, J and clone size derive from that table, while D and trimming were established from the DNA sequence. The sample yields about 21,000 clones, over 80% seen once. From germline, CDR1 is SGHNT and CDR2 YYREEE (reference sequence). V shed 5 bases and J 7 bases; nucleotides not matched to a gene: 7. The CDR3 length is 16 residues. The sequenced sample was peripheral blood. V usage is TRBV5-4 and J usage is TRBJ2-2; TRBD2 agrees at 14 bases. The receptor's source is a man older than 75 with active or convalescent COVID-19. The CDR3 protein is CASRSTSGGAGGELFF. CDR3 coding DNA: TGTGCCAGCAGGTCGACTAGCGGGGGGGCCGGCGGGGAGCTGTTTTTT.